Listed here are 23 T cell receptor beta chains from one sample, sequenced in a study of T cells after yellow fever vaccination. TCRdb re-analysed the 5' RACE reads in MiXCR, keeping a single row per CDR3 protein. The data contain 510,000 or so distinct CDR3 sequences, 15% to 20% of them singletons. The specimen was PBMCs, collected 15 days after the yellow fever booster vaccination. These receptor sequences come from a man aged 25 to 40 who received the YFV17D yellow fever vaccine.

The sample holds many counts of this clonotype. The chain links TRBV28 to TRBJ2-3; D may be TRBD2 (5 bases). V shed 6 bases and J shed 1 base, with 8 bases lying between them. Per germline, CDR1 MDHEN and CDR2 SYDVKM. This CDR3 comprises 13 residues. The CDR3 nucleotides are TGTGCCAGCAGCTTCGGGGGCACAGATACGCAGTATTTT. Protein: CASSFGGTDTQYF.

The V call is TRBV20-1, the J call TRBJ2-2; 10 bases are a match to TRBD2. The trim removed 3 bases at V and 5 bases at J, leaving 6 bases unmatched. The CDR3 is made up of 15 amino acids. Germline assignment: CDR1 DFQATT and CDR2 SNEGSKA (reference sequence). The CDR3 here is CSARPSGSLTGELFF. The CDR3 DNA is TGCAGTGCTAGGCCTAGCGGGAGTTTAACCGGGGAGCTGTTTTTT.

This chain uses TRBV7-2 with TRBJ2-7; tentatively, D is TRBD1 or TRBD2 (5 bases each). The CDR3 extends over 14 amino acids. The V and J ends lost 7 bases and 3 bases respectively, with 16 bases between them. The germline V gene encodes CDR1 SGHTA and CDR2 FQGNSA. The CDR3 DNA reads as TGTGCCAGCACCTTCCCGGGACCTGTCTACGAGCAGTACTTC. Its translation is CASTFPGPVYEQYF.

This clonotype has just a few counts. The chain is built from TRBV4-1 and TRBJ2-2; tentatively, D is TRBD1 (6 bases). Germline loops: CDR1 MGHRA, CDR2 YSYEKL. The V and J ends lost 2 bases and 4 bases respectively, with 14 bases between them. This CDR3 contains 16 residues. The CDR3 region is CASSQQFTGSTGELFF. CDR3 nucleotide sequence: TGCGCCAGCAGCCAACAATTTACAGGGAGCACCGGGGAGCTGTTTTTT.

This chain uses TRBV14 with TRBJ2-7; D may be TRBD2 (5 bases). This CDR3 region has 13 residues. Germline loops: CDR1 SGHDN, CDR2 FVKESK. With 0 bases removed from V and 3 bases from J, the gap between germline ends came to 6 bases. The CDR3 nucleotides read TGTGCCAGCAGCCAAGATGGACTCTACGAGCAGTACTTC. Its protein product is CASSQDGLYEQYF. The variable domain in full, completed from reference TRBV14 and TRBJ2-7, reads EAGVTQFPSHSVIEKGQTVTLRCDPISGHDNLYWYRRVMGKEIKFLLHFVKESKQDESGMPNNRFLAERTGGTYSTLKVQPAELEDSGVYFCASSQDGLYEQYFGPGTRLTVT.

CDR3 amino acids: CSADSGRSNEQFF. CDR3 coding DNA: TGCAGTGCTGATAGCGGGAGAAGCAATGAGCAGTTCTTC. The chain is built from TRBV20-1 and TRBJ2-1; 9 positions agree with TRBD2. The germline V gene has CDR1 DFQATT and CDR2 SNEGSKA (reference sequence). J lost 6 bases, V lost 5 bases, and 5 bases had no gene match. The CDR3 is made up of 13 amino acids.

CDR3 nucleotide sequence: TGCAGTGCTATGGTCGAAAACACCGGGGAGCTGTTTTTT. This gives the protein CSAMVENTGELFF. The chain joins TRBV20-1 to TRBJ2-2; D is unclear. CDR1 DFQATT and CDR2 SNEGSKA come from the germline V gene (reference sequence). CDR3 length equals 13 residues. The germline V and J ends were trimmed by 4 bases and 2 bases, with 8 bases remaining between them.

This clonotype was observed at least ten times. V usage is TRBV6-5 and J usage is TRBJ2-7; no clear D. V lost 2 bases, J lost 0 bases, and 5 bases lay in between. CDR3 length equals 13 residues. In germline, CDR1 is MNHEY, CDR2 SVGAGI. The chain's CDR3 is CASSYSSSYEQYF. CDR3 DNA sequence: TGTGCCAGCAGTTACAGCAGCTCCTACGAGCAGTACTTC.

V is TRBV6-1 and J is TRBJ2-2; TRBD2 might be the D (6 bases). The CDR3 runs 17 residues. The germline gives CDR1 MNHNS, CDR2 SASEGT. V lost 7 bases, J lost 0 bases, and 18 bases lay in between. The CDR3 sequence: CASTLRRELANTGELFF. The CDR3 DNA is TGTGCCAGCACCCTACGGCGGGAACTAGCGAACACCGGGGAGCTGTTTTTT.

The chain couples TRBV25-1 to TRBJ2-5, with 7 bases aligning to TRBD2. Germline-derived CDR1 and CDR2 are MGHDK and SYGVNS. The CDR3 totals 13 residues. The J segment lost 5 bases and the V segment lost 7 bases, leaving 7 bases of the junction unmatched. The CDR3 DNA reads as TGTGCCAGCACCACCGGGGGGAGGGAGACCCAGTACTTC. Protein product: CASTTGGRETQYF.

The sample holds a few counts of this clonotype. V is TRBV19 and J is TRBJ2-1; 10 bases line up with TRBD2. CDR1 and CDR2 (germline): LNHDA, SQIVND (reference sequence). The V gene end was trimmed by 1 base and the J gene end by 2 bases; junction bases not matched to a gene: 5. The CDR3 has 17 amino acids. CDR3 sequence: CASSIGAAGGAYNEQFF. The CDR3 region has the DNA TGTGCCAGTAGTATAGGTGCAGCGGGGGGGGCCTACAATGAGCAGTTCTTC.

The rearrangement uses TRBV7-2 and TRBJ2-7, with 10 bases that match TRBD2. This CDR3 has 15 residues. Germline V gene lookup returns CDR1 SGHTA and CDR2 FQGNSA. V dropped 7 bases and J dropped 6; count of bases not matched to a gene: 12. CDR3 DNA sequence: TGTGCCAGCAAAGGAAGGCTAGCGGGAGCCGCCGAGCAGTACTTC. It is translated as CASKGRLAGAAEQYF.

This clonotype was recorded a few times. The chain couples TRBV6-5 to TRBJ2-1, with 9 nucleotides matching TRBD1. V lost 2 bases and J lost 4; bases outside the gene matches: 6. This CDR3 comprises 16 residues. Germline-derived CDR1 and CDR2 are MNHEY and SVGAGI. CDR3 amino acids: CASSYLGTGSYNEQFF. Written as DNA, the CDR3 is TGTGCCAGCAGTTACCTAGGGACAGGGTCGTACAATGAGCAGTTCTTC.

Concerning this clonotype: An end of the junction does not agree with germline; a read error may underlie this. V gene TRBV20-1 combines with J gene TRBJ1-6; 10 positions match TRBD1. The germline gives CDR1 DFQATT, CDR2 SNEGSKA (reference sequence). The CDR3 totals 14 residues. In nucleotides, the CDR3 is TGCTGTGCTAGAACGGGACAGGGGAATTCACCCCTCCACTTT. It is translated as CCARTGQGNSPLHF.

V usage is TRBV20-1 and J usage is TRBJ2-1; TRBD1 matches 7 bases. V shed 6 bases, J shed 4 bases, and the junction held 3 bases outside the gene matches. The CDR3 runs to 12 residues. CDR1 and CDR2 (germline): DFQATT, SNEGSKA (reference sequence). The CDR3 DNA reads as TGCAGTGCCCGACAGGGATACAATGAGCAGTTCTTC. Translated, it gives CSARQGYNEQFF.

This clonotype occurred many times. The chain recombines TRBV6-2 or TRBV6-3 with TRBJ1-1; D unresolved. Germline V CDR1 and CDR2: MNHEY, SVGEGT. V dropped 6 bases and J dropped 5 bases, with 10 bases sitting between them. There are 12 residues in the CDR3. The CDR3 loop reads CASRGGQTEAFF. The CDR3 DNA reads TGTGCCAGCAGAGGAGGGCAGACTGAAGCTTTCTTT.

Concerning this clonotype: At one end, the junction sequence differs from germline, possibly due to a read error. The chain joins TRBV6-5 to TRBJ2-7, with D maybe TRBD2 (6 bases). The CDR3 loop spans 15 amino acids. Germline V CDR1 and CDR2: MNHEY, SVGAGI. CDR3 amino acids: CASSYSLGGSYEQYF. DNA of the CDR3: TGTGCCAGCAGCTACTCTCTCGGGGGTTCCTACGAGCAGTACTTC.

The chain carries TRBV20-1 and TRBJ2-1, with D possibly being TRBD2 (6 bases). Germline CDR1 is DFQATT and CDR2 is SNEGSKA (reference sequence). V shed 6 bases and J shed 8 bases, with 23 bases lying between them. The CDR3 covers 15 residues. The CDR3 nucleotides are TGCAGTGCGAAGAGGAGAGGCGGAGGGGCGGATGAGCAGTTCTTC. Amino acids: CSAKRRGGGADEQFF.

CDR3 protein: CASSLINGRQPQHF. The DNA of the CDR3 is TGTGCCAGCAGCCTCATAAACGGACGGCAGCCCCAGCATTTT. The rearrangement links TRBV5-4 to TRBJ1-5; no definite D call. V shed 4 bases and J shed 7 bases, with 15 bases lying between them. The germline CDR1 and CDR2 sequences are SGHNT and YYREEE (reference sequence). The CDR3 has 14 residues.

The rearrangement links TRBV5-1 to TRBJ2-1; D ambiguous. Per the germline V gene, CDR1 is SGHRS and CDR2 is YFSETQ. V shed 1 base and J shed 6 bases, with 5 bases lying between them. The CDR3 extends over 12 amino acids. Here the CDR3 DNA reads TGCGCCAGCAGCTTGCTCCTCAATGAGCAGTTCTTC. Residues: CASSLLLNEQFF.

The chain uses TRBV20-1 and TRBJ2-7; perhaps TRBD2 as D (6 bases). V was cut by 0 bases and J by 0 bases, with 12 bases left in between. The CDR3 contains 15 residues. Germline-derived CDR1 and CDR2 are DFQATT and SNEGSKA (reference sequence). Here the CDR3 reads CSARDQTSISYEQYF. CDR3 DNA sequence: TGCAGTGCTAGAGATCAAACTAGCATCTCCTACGAGCAGTACTTC.

V is TRBV11-2 and J is TRBJ2-1; 10 bases map to TRBD1. Per germline, CDR1 SGHAT and CDR2 FQNNGV. This CDR3 comprises 17 residues. V was pared by 3 bases and J by 4 bases, with 9 bases of the junction left unmatched. CDR3 sequence: CASSLGLRDRGYNEQFF. CDR3 DNA: TGTGCCAGCAGCTTGGGCCTACGGGACAGGGGATACAATGAGCAGTTCTTC.

The chain links TRBV5-1 to TRBJ1-4; D might be TRBD1 (6 bases). The CDR3 has 14 amino acids. V lost 1 base and J 7 bases, leaving 11 bases between the germline ends. CDR1 and CDR2 from the germline V gene are SGHRS and YFSETQ. This CDR3 reads CASSLQGSTEKLFF. CDR3 nucleotides: TGCGCCAGCAGCTTGCAGGGGAGCACTGAAAAACTGTTTTTT.